The 14 T cell receptor beta chains listed next were all sequenced from one sample in a study of T cell repertoires in cytomegalovirus infection. These TCRs' antigens remain unknown. TCRdb passed the reads through MiXCR, listing each CDR3 protein once. The data contain hundreds of thousands of distinct CDR3 sequences, about 39% of them singletons. The sequences come from cultured PBMCs, collected from culture after CMV antigen stimulation. The origin of the receptors is a human donor in good health (CMV status not recorded). Some clones in this sample may be carry-over from other donors' samples.

V usage is TRBV10-2 and J usage is TRBJ2-5, with TRBD1 identical over 7 bases. Germline-derived CDR1 and CDR2 are WSHSY and SAAADI. This CDR3 region has 14 residues. V was clipped by 2 bases and J by 4 bases; unmatched bases: 4. This CDR3 is CASSEPRGRETQYF. Written as DNA, the CDR3 is TGCGCCAGCAGTGAGCCCAGGGGGAGAGAGACCCAGTACTTC.

The V gene is TRBV19, the J gene TRBJ2-1, with D unclear. Between the trimmed V and J ends, which lost 6 bases and 2 bases, there was a span of 11 bases. This CDR3 has 14 amino acids. Per the germline V gene, CDR1 is LNHDA and CDR2 is SQIVND (reference sequence). In DNA, the CDR3 is TGTGCCAGTAGCCACATGGCAACCTACAATGAGCAGTTCTTC. Its translation is CASSHMATYNEQFF.

V is TRBV28 and J is TRBJ2-7, with 8 bases matching TRBD1. Germline trimming cut 5 bases from V and 2 bases from J; bases unmatched to any gene: 5. This CDR3 spans 14 amino acids. CDR1 is MDHEN, CDR2 SYDVKM, per germline. The CDR3 sequence: CASSIRDRPYEQYF. The CDR3 coding sequence is TGTGCCAGCAGTATCCGGGACAGGCCCTACGAGCAGTACTTC.

The CDR3 sequence is CASSLLLGEETQYF. The CDR3 region has the DNA TGTGCCAGCAGCTTATTGCTAGGCGAGGAGACCCAGTACTTC. The rearrangement links TRBV7-9 to TRBJ2-5, with unresolved D. Germline V gene sequence: CDR1 SEHNR, CDR2 FQNEAQ (reference sequence). The CDR3 has 14 amino acids. V dropped 2 bases and J dropped 5 bases, with 12 bases sitting between them. Based on the CDR3 plus reference TRBV7-9 and TRBJ2-5, the full variable domain is DTGVSQNPRHKITKRGQNVTFRCDPISEHNRLYWYRQTLGQGPEFLTYFQNEAQLEKSRLLSDRFSAERPKGSFSTLEIQRTEQGDSAMYLCASSLLLGEETQYFGPGTRLLVL.

The sample holds a few counts of this clonotype. The chain carries TRBV6-2 or TRBV6-3 and TRBJ1-3, with no clear D. V was pared by 4 bases and J by 0 bases, with 10 bases between. Germline CDR1 reads MNHEY; CDR2 reads SVGEGT. The CDR3 has 15 residues. CDR3 nucleotide sequence: TGTGCCAGCAGTTTGGACGCAGCCTCTGGAAACACCATATATTTT. Protein product: CASSLDAASGNTIYF.

This chain links TRBV7-2 with TRBJ2-1; D is unresolved. CDR1 and CDR2 from the germline V gene are SGHTA and FQGNSA. Trimming took off 2 bases at V and 15 bases at J, with 20 bases between the two ends. The length of the CDR3 is 14 residues. CDR3: CASSLNPQPAVSFF. The CDR3 DNA follows: TGTGCCAGCAGCTTAAACCCCCAACCCGCCGTGTCGTTCTTC.

This chain joins TRBV6-8 and TRBJ1-5, with 8 bases fitting TRBD1. CDR1 and CDR2 (germline): MNHGY, SAAAGT. V trimming: 5 bases; J trimming: 6 bases; junction bases outside the gene matches: 9. The CDR3 contains 15 residues. CDR3 sequence: CASSAEGQEGQPQHF. CDR3 DNA sequence: TGTGCCAGCAGTGCAGAGGGACAGGAGGGTCAGCCCCAGCATTTT.

This clonotype was picked up a small number of times. V usage is TRBV27 and J usage is TRBJ1-5; the D is unclear. The CDR3 length is 14 residues. Germline CDR1 and CDR2: MNHEY and SMNVEV (reference sequence). V lost 0 bases and J lost 0, with 3 bases in between. CDR3 residues: CASSLSDSNQPQHF. CDR3 coding DNA: TGTGCCAGCAGTTTATCCGATAGCAATCAGCCCCAGCATTTT.

The chain uses TRBV19 and TRBJ2-3; 9 bases are a match to TRBD2. Looked up from germline, CDR1 is LNHDA and CDR2 is SQIVND (reference sequence). The CDR3 has 14 amino acids. With 7 bases clipped from V and 2 bases from J, the junction kept 4 bases outside the gene matches. The CDR3 DNA reads TGTGCCAGTAAGCGGACTAGCGTCACAGATACGCAGTATTTT. Translating it yields CASKRTSVTDTQYF.

The rearrangement uses TRBV7-2 and TRBJ2-7; the D gene is possibly TRBD2 (6 bases). The CDR3 spans 17 residues. The ends were cut back, 5 bases at V and 3 bases at J, with 23 bases in the middle. Looked up from germline, CDR1 is SGHTA and CDR2 is FQGNSA. The CDR3 loop reads CASSPQNFLAVSYEQYF. The CDR3 DNA is TGTGCCAGCAGCCCCCAAAACTTCTTAGCGGTGAGCTACGAGCAGTACTTC. Full variable domain (missing parts from reference TRBV7-2 and TRBJ2-7): GAGVSQSPSNKVTEKGKDVELRCDPISGHTALYWYRQSLGQGLEFLIYFQGNSAPDKSGLPSDRFSAERTGGSVSTLTIQRTQQEDSAVYLCASSPQNFLAVSYEQYFGPGTRLTVT.

DNA for the CDR3: TGTGCCAGCAGCTGGCGAGAGGAGCTGTTTTTT. Translating gives CASSWREELFF. The chain is built from TRBV6-1 and TRBJ2-2; D call uncertain. This CDR3 has 11 residues. V was shortened by 6 bases and J by 10 bases, with 9 bases between the two germline ends. The germline V gene encodes CDR1 MNHNS and CDR2 SASEGT.

The chain has TRBV6-1 and TRBJ2-1; D may match TRBD1 or TRBD2 (6 bases each). CDR1 MNHNS and CDR2 SASEGT come from the germline V gene. The ends were cut back, 2 bases at V and 10 bases at J, with 12 bases in the middle. The CDR3 is 13 residues long. In nucleotides, the CDR3 is TGTGCCAGCAGTGAACTTAGGGGGGCAGAGCAGTTCTTC. As protein: CASSELRGAEQFF.

This sequence joins TRBV5-6 and TRBJ1-5, with unresolved D. CDR3 length: 14 amino acids. V lost 2 bases, J lost 4 bases, and 10 bases lay in between. Germline values: CDR1 SGHDT, CDR2 YYEEEE. CDR3 bases: TGTGCCAGCAGCTTCCGGGGTCCTAATCAGCCCCAGCATTTT. This translates into CASSFRGPNQPQHF.

V is TRBV6-6 and J is TRBJ2-3; 10 bases match TRBD2. After removal of 6 bases from V and 4 bases from J, the junction contained 7 bases not matched to a gene. Per the germline V gene, CDR1 is MNHNY and CDR2 is SVGAGI (reference sequence). The CDR3 length is 15 residues. Here the CDR3 DNA reads TGTGCCAGCAGACAACCGGGACTAGCGTCAGATACGCAGTATTTT. Amino acids: CASRQPGLASDTQYF.